This T cell receptor beta chain was documented in a study of PD-L1 blockade in urothelial cancer. The wider study: Blood-derived samples held a median around 140,000 T cells.

The table came from immunoSEQ multiplex PCR; TCRdb's copy has only in-frame clones and leaves some out. The sample consists of under 40,000 clones, roughly 89% of them appearing once. This CDR3 has 14 amino acids. Germline V gives CDR1 SGHRS, CDR2 YFSETQ. J was trimmed by 0 bases and V by 5 bases; bases with no gene match: 3. This material consisted of PBMCs, taken around atezolizumab (anti-PD-L1) treatment. The chain links TRBV5-1 to TRBJ2-3; 7 positions match TRBD2. The sequence was obtained from a man between 60 and 75 years old with urothelial cancer. CDR3 loop: CASSSGLSTDTQYF. The DNA of the CDR3 is TGCGCCAGCAGTAGCGGGCTAAGCACAGATACGCAGTATTTT.